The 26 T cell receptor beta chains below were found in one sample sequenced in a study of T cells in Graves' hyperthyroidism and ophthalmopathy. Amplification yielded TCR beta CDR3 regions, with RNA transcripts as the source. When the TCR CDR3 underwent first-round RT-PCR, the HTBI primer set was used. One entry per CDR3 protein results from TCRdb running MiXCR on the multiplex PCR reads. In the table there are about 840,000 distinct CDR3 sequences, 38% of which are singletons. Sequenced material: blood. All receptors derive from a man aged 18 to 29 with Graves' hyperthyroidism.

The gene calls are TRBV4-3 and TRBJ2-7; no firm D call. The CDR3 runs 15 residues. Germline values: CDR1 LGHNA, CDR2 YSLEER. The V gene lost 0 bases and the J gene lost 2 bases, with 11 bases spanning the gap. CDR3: CASSQDLSSPYEQYF. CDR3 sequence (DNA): TGCGCCAGCAGCCAAGATCTCAGCTCGCCCTACGAGCAGTACTTC.

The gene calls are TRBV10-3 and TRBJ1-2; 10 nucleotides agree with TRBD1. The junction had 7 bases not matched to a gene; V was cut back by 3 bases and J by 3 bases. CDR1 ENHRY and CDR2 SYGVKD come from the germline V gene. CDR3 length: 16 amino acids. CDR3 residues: CAISDDRGRIDYGYTF. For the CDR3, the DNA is TGTGCCATCAGTGACGACAGGGGGCGCATCGACTATGGCTACACCTTC.

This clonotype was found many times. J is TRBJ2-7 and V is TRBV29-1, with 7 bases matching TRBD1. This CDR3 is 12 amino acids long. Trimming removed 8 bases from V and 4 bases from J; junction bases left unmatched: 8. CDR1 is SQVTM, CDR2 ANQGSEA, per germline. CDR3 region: CSFAQQGYEQYF. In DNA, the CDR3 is TGCAGCTTCGCTCAACAGGGGTACGAGCAGTACTTC.

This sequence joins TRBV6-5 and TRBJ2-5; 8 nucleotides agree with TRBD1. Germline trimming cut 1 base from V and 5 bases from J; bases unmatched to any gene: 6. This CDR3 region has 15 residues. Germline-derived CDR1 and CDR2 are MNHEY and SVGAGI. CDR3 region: CASSYFQGAGETQYF. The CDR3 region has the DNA TGTGCCAGCAGTTACTTTCAGGGGGCGGGTGAGACCCAGTACTTC.

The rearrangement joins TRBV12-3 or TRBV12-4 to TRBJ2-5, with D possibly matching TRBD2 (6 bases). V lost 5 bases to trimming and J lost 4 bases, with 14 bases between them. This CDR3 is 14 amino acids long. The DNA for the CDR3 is TGTGCCAGCAGTCCCGTTCAGGAGGGAGAGACCCAGTACTTC. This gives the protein CASSPVQEGETQYF.

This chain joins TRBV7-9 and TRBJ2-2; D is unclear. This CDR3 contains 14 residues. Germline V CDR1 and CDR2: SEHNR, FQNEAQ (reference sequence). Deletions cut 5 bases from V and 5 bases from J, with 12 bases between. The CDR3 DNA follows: TGTGCCAGCAGCATGGGTTTAGTAACCGGGGAGCTGTTTTTT. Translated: CASSMGLVTGELFF.

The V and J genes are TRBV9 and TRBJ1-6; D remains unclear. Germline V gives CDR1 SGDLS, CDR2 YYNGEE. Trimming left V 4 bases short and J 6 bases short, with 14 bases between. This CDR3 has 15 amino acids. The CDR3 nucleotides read TGTGCCAGCAGCACCTCCCGGACGGTTAATTCACCCCTCCACTTT. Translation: CASSTSRTVNSPLHF.

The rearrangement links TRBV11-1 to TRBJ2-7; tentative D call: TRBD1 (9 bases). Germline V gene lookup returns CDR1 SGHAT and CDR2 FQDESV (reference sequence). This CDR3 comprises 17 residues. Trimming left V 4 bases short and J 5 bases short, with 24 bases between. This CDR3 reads CASSSVSGGQGGNEQYF. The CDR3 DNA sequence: TGTGCCAGCAGCTCAGTAAGCGGGGGACAGGGAGGGAACGAGCAGTACTTC.

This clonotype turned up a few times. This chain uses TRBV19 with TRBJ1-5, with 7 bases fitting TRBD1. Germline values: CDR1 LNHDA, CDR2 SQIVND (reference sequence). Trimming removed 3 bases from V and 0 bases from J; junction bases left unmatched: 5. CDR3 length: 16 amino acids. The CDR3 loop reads CASSIGTVYSNQPQHF. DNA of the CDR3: TGTGCCAGTAGTATCGGGACAGTCTATAGCAATCAGCCCCAGCATTTT. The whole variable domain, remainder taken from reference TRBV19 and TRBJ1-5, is DGGITQSPKYLFRKEGQNVTLSCEQNLNHDAMYWYRQDPGQGLRLIYYSQIVNDFQKGDIAEGYSVSREKKESFPLTVTSAQKNPTAFYLCASSIGTVYSNQPQHFGDGTRLSIL.

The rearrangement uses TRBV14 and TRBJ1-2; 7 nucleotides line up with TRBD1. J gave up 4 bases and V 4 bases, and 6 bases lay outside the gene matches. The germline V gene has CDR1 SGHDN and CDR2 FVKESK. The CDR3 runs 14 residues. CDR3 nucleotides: TGTGCCAGCAGCCGGACAGGCTTCGGCTATGGCTACACCTTC. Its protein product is CASSRTGFGYGYTF.

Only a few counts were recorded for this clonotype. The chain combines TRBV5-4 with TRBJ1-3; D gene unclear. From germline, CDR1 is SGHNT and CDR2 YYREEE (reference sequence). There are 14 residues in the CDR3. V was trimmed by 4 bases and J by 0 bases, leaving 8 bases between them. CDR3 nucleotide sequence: TGTGCCAGCAGCCCACAGAGCTCTGGAAACACCATATATTTT. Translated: CASSPQSSGNTIYF.

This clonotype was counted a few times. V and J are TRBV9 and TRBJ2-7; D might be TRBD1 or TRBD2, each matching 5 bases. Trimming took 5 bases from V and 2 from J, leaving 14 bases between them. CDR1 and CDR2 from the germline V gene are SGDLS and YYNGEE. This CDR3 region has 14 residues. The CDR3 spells CASSLTPGPYEQYF. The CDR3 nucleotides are TGTGCCAGCAGTCTAACCCCGGGGCCCTACGAGCAGTACTTC.

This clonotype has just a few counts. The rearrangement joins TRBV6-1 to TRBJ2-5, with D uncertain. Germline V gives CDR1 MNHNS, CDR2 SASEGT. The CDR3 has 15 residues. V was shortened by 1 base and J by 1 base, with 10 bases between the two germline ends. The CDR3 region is CASSEGLGGQETQYF. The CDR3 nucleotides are TGTGCCAGCAGTGAAGGGTTGGGCGGCCAAGAGACCCAGTACTTC.

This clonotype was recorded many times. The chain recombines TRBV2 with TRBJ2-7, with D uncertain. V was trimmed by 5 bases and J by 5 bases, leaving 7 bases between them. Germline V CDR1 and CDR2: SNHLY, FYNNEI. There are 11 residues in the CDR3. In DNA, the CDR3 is TGTGCCAGCAGTAAAAGCCACGAGCAGTACTTC. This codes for CASSKSHEQYF.

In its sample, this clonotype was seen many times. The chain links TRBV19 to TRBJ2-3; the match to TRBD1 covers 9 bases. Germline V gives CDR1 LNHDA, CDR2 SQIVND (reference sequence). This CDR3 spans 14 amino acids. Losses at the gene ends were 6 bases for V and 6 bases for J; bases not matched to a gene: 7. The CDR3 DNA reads TGTGCCAGTAGACCGGACAGGGGCAGGGATACGCAGTATTTT. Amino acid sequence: CASRPDRGRDTQYF.

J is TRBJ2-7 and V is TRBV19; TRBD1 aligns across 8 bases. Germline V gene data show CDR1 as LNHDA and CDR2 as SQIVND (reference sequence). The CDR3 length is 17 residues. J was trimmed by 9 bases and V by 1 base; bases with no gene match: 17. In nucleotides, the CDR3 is TGTGCCAGTAGTATAGCCGCCCCCGGGACAGGCAACCACGGGCAGTACTTC. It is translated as CASSIAAPGTGNHGQYF.

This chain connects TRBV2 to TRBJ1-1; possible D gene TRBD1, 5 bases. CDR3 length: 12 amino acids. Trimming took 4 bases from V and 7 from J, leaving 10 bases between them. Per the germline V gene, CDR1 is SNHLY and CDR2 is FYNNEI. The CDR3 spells CASSVRDGEAFF. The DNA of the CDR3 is TGTGCCAGCAGTGTCCGGGACGGTGAAGCTTTCTTT.

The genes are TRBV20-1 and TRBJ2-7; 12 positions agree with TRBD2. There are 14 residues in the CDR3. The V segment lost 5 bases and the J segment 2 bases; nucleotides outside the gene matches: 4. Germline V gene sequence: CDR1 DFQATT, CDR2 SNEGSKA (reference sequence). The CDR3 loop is CSALTSGGPYEQYF. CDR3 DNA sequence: TGCAGTGCTTTGACTAGCGGGGGACCCTACGAGCAGTACTTC.

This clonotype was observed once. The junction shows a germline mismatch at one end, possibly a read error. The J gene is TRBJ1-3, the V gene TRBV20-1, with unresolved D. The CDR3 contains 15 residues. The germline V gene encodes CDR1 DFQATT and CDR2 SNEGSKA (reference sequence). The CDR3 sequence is CSARGTPYSGNTIHF. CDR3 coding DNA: TGCAGTGCTAGAGGGACTCCTTACTCTGGAAACACCATACATTTT.

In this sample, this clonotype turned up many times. The CDR3 loop is CSVVSVNTEAFF. DNA for the CDR3: TGCAGCGTTGTCAGCGTGAACACTGAAGCTTTCTTT. The J gene is TRBJ1-1, the V gene TRBV29-1; D remains ambiguous. Germline CDR1 and CDR2: SQVTM and ANQGSEA. CDR3 size: 12 residues. Trimming left V 4 bases short and J 0 bases short, with 6 bases between.

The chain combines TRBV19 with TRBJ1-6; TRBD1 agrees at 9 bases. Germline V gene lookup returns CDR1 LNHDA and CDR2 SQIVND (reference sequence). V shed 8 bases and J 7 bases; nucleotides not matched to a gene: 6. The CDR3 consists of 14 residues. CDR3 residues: CASGSDRGNSPLHF. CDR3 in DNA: TGTGCCAGTGGTTCGGACAGGGGAAATTCACCCCTCCACTTT.

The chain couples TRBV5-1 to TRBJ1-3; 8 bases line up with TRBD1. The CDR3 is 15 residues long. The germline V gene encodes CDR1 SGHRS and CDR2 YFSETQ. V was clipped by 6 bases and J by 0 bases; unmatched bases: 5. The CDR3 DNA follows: TGCGCCAGCAAAGCAGGGGGCCACTCTGGAAACACCATATATTTT. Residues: CASKAGGHSGNTIYF.

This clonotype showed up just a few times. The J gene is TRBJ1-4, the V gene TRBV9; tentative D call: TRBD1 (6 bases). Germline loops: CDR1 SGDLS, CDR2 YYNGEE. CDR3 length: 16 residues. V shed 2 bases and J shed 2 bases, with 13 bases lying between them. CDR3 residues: CASSVQGLKTNEKLFF. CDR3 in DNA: TGTGCCAGCAGCGTCCAGGGGCTAAAGACTAATGAAAAACTGTTTTTT.

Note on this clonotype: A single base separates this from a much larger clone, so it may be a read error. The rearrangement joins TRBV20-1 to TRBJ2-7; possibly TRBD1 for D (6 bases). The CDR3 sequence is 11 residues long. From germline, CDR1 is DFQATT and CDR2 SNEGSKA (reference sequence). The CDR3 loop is CGARDQGKSHF. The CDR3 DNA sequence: TGCGGTGCTAGAGATCAGGGGAAATCGCACTTC.

The CDR3 nucleotides read TGTGCCAGCAGCCCTCGAAGCGGGGGTAACCTCTACGAGCAGTACTTC. Translation: CASSPRSGGNLYEQYF. This chain joins TRBV7-9 and TRBJ2-7, with 8 bases lining up with TRBD2. The length of the CDR3 is 16 residues. V dropped 5 bases and J dropped 3; count of bases not matched to a gene: 12. Looked up from germline, CDR1 is SEHNR and CDR2 is FQNEAQ (reference sequence).

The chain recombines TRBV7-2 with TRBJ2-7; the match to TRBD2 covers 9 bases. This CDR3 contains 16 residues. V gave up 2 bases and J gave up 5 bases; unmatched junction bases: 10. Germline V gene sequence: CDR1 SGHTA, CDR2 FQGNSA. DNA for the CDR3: TGTGCCAGCAGCTTAAATTTTGGGATAGCGGGAGACGAGCAGTACTTC. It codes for CASSLNFGIAGDEQYF.